This T cell receptor beta chain was documented in a study of identifying expanded T cells in peripheral blood. Overall study findings and caveats: Over around two and four weeks, about 15 and 19 clones changed, versus approximately 1.1 between replicates. Two-week clone count variance significantly increased as total template count grew.

During the collection period, no donor immune events like infections were recorded. As regards this clone: Its antigen remains unknown.

Looked up from germline, CDR1 is KGHSH and CDR2 is LQKENI. The length of the CDR3 is 13 residues. V shed 7 bases and J shed 5 bases, with 14 bases lying between them. Only in-frame clones appear in the TCRdb table, and some are missing; sequencing was by immunoSEQ multiplex PCR. Of about 58,000 clones listed, roughly 89% were seen once; the top ten hold about 3.7%. The clonotype comes from a person between 18 and 75 years old in good health. The sample comprised blood. The chain joins TRBV18 to TRBJ2-5, with D perhaps matching TRBD1 (5 bases). CDR3 coding DNA: TGTGCCAGCTGCCAGGGTCCCGGGGAGACCCAGTACTTC. Translation gives CASCQGPGETQYF.